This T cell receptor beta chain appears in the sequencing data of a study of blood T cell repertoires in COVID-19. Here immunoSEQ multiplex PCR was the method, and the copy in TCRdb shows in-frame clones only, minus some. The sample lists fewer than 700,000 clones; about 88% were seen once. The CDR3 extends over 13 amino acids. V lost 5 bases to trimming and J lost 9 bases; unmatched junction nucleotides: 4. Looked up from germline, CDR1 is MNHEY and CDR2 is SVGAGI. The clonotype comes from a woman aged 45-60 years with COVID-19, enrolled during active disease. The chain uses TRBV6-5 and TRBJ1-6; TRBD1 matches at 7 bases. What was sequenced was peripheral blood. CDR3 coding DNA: TGTGCCAGCAGTCCTGACAGGGTTTCACCCCTCCACTTT. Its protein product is CASSPDRVSPLHF.